This T cell receptor (beta chain) derives from a study of T cell responses to AZD1222 COVID-19 vaccine (dated by TCRdb to the early 2020s). Broadly, across the study: AZD1222 recipients given second doses at about 4 weeks or at about 12 weeks were pooled, since spike-specific TCR depth and breadth were not found to differ between the two schedules. A total of around 240 trial participants underwent TCR sequencing, of whom 200 to 220 had received two doses of AZD1222 and around 25 had received two doses of the MenACWY control vaccine. Trial participants were enrolled into age subgroups of 18-55, 56-69 and 70-plus years, which contained 148, 28 and 57 TCR-sequenced participants, respectively. The paper as a whole reports these results and caveats: Most participants were white British and females outnumbered males, and the authors suggested that clonal diversity may have been underestimated. Nearly half of unique spike-specific TCRs reportedly recognized epitopes outside regions mutated in the B.1.351 and B.1.1.7 variants. Because no samples from the day 14 peak response were available, repertoires could be characterized only after the peak T cell response. Spike-specific TCR breadth and depth rose significantly after two AZD1222 doses compared with day 0 and with MenACWY recipients. In the small 56-69-year group, the increase in depth fell short of significance, most likely because of low power. Vaccine-associated CD4 TCRs spanned the whole spike protein, with dominant responses in regions 160-218 and 743-854. Only a handful of AZD1222 recipients were SARS-CoV-2 seropositive at baseline, limiting conclusions about previously exposed vaccinees.

Taken from cysteine to phenylalanine, the CDR3 has 16 residues. Just CDR3 DNA is preserved here, 48 bases in frame from base 1. The trim is 1 base for V and 2 bases for J, with a gap of 14 bases between the germline ends. The CDR3 regions of human TCRbeta chains were analyzed by immunosequencing. As for the original processing: Repertoire TCRs were checked for matches against a reference library of SARS-CoV-2-specific TCRs that had been generated using the MIRA antigen-specificity platform. Breadth was defined as the fraction of unique TCRs that were SARS-CoV-2-associated. Depth was defined as the fraction of total T cells that were SARS-CoV-2-associated. Using the MIRA data, each spike-specific TCR was mapped to the spike region that the TCR reacts to and placed in a CD4 or CD8 class. Log10-transformed breadth and depth values were compared by one-way ANOVA with Sidak's multiple comparisons tests. Entries here come from immuneACCESS through TCRdb and include only in-frame sequences with V and J called. Some clones fail to appear in such tables; in the studies checked, an unresolved V gene covers under half of the shortfall, and the cause of the remainder is unknown. Clonal size and the V and J genes are those of that table, whereas D and trimming came from the DNA. This sample has about 120,000 clones in its table, and about 88% of those were observed once. Around 1.5% of the sample lies in the top ten.

This specimen's time point label, interpreted: baseline before first vaccination. The vaccinee samples were drawn from two UK trials, COV001 and COV002, one of which was a single-blind randomized controlled phase 2/3 trial testing AZD1222 (ChAdOx1 nCoV-19) in healthy adults. For TCRbeta chain sequencing, PBMC samples were collected from trial participants at day 0 and at day 28 after the second dose. Of note for this clone: What this receptor recognizes is not known. No base qualities exist here, and no much larger clone lies one base off it.

Specimen: peripheral blood, collected on day 0 of AZD1222 vaccination. The sequence links TRBV23-1 to TRBJ1-1; the best D guess is TRBD1, with 5 bases matching. TRBV23-1 falls under the ORF class, with uncertain function. This TCR came from an adult in good health. CDR3 protein: CASSQCPLQGNTEAFF. The DNA reads as follows: TGCGCCAGCAGTCAATGCCCCCTCCAGGGAAACACTGAAGCTTTCTTT.